A selection of T cell receptor beta chains follows, all from one sample in a study of T cell changes during pregnancy in multiple sclerosis. The data were produced by immunoSEQ multiplex PCR, yet TCRdb's version contains in-frame clones alone and is incomplete. The profile covers around 34,000 clones, with 90% appearing a single time and roughly 10% taken by the ten largest. The source was CD8+ T cells from peripheral blood mononuclear cells, collected before pregnancy. Receptor source: a female donor with multiple sclerosis, enrolled in a pregnancy study. The CDR3 runs from the conserved cysteine through the conserved F or W. A D gene is named only where the DNA matches it firmly. A clone size is listed for some rows: how often the clone was seen (once, few, many), or a class if it is expanded.

14	TRBD1	-	TRBJ1-2	TRBV5-5	CASSLRTGHYGYTF	TGTGCCAGCAGTTTGAGGACAGGGCACTATGGCTACACCTTC
15	TRBD2	-	TRBJ2-1	TRBV27	CASSAGTSGSNEQFF	TGTGCCAGCAGCGCGGGGACTAGCGGGAGCAATGAGCAGTTCTTC
14	TRBD1	-	TRBJ2-5	TRBV9	CASSAGQGAETQYF	TGTGCCAGCAGCGCAGGACAGGGAGCAGAGACCCAGTACTTC
15	-	-	TRBJ2-1	TRBV6-5	CASRASGGAYNEQFF	TGTGCCAGCAGGGCCTCGGGCGGGGCCTACAATGAGCAGTTCTTC
14	TRBD2	-	TRBJ2-7	TRBV11-1	CASGDSGLTYEQYF	TGTGCCAGCGGCGATAGCGGGCTAACCTACGAGCAGTACTTC
16	-	-	TRBJ2-1	TRBV7-2	CASSQGGAVSYNEQFF	TGTGCCAGCAGCCAAGGCGGCGCAGTCTCCTACAATGAGCAGTTCTTC
17	TRBD1	once	TRBJ1-2	TRBV27	CASSLLGQQRSNYGYTF	TGTGCCAGCAGTTTATTGGGACAGCAAAGGTCGAACTATGGCTACACCTTC
13	-	-	TRBJ1-2	TRBV11-2	CASSFDSYYGYTF	TGTGCCAGCAGCTTTGACAGCTACTATGGCTACACCTTC
14	-	-	TRBJ2-7	TRBV7-9	CASSSDSRSYEQYF	TGTGCCAGCAGCTCCGACAGCCGGTCCTACGAGCAGTACTTC
14	-	-	TRBJ1-1	TRBV10-1	CASSQLPIFTEAFF	TGCGCCAGCAGCCAACTTCCCATATTCACTGAAGCTTTCTTT
13	TRBD2	-	TRBJ2-3	TRBV6-5	CASTSGGVDTQYF	TGTGCCAGCACTAGCGGGGGGGTAGATACGCAGTATTTT
15	-	-	TRBJ2-3	TRBV27	CASRTGVISTDTQYF	TGTGCCAGCAGGACAGGAGTTATTAGCACAGATACGCAGTATTTT
17	-	-	TRBJ1-3	TRBV12-5	CASGFVPESSSGNTIYF	TGTGCTAGTGGTTTCGTGCCAGAATCCTCCTCTGGAAACACCATATATTTT
14	-	-	TRBJ2-3	TRBV11-2	CASSVTLSADTQYF	TGTGCCAGCAGCGTGACACTCTCCGCAGATACGCAGTATTTT
14	TRBD1	-	TRBJ1-1	TRBV27	CASSIQGMNTEAFF	TGTGCCAGCAGTATACAGGGGATGAACACTGAAGCTTTCTTT
15	-	-	TRBJ2-7	TRBV6-5	CASSWVGSLVGEQYF	TGTGCCAGCAGCTGGGTCGGGTCCCTAGTAGGCGAGCAGTACTTC
14	-	once	TRBJ1-5	TRBV27	CASRPGRYNQPQHF	TGTGCCAGCAGGCCGGGGAGATACAATCAGCCCCAGCATTTT
14	-	once	TRBJ1-1	TRBV6-4	CASSQGFRDTEAFF	TGTGCCAGCAGTCAGGGTTTTAGAGACACTGAAGCTTTCTTT
16	-	-	TRBJ2-2	TRBV4-2	CASSQRGTVNTGELFF	TGTGCCAGCAGCCAACGGGGGACAGTGAACACCGGGGAGCTGTTTTTT
18	-	-	TRBJ2-7	TRBV7-8	CASSSRPNKESHRAEQYF	TGTGCCAGCAGCTCCCGACCCAACAAGGAGTCACATCGTGCCGAGCAGTACTTC
16	TRBD2	-	TRBJ2-1	TRBV4-1	CASSQETSGAYNEQFF	TGCGCCAGCAGCCAAGAAACTAGCGGAGCTTACAATGAGCAGTTCTTC
16	TRBD2	-	TRBJ2-1	TRBV19	CASSSWTSGGYNEQFF	TGTGCCAGTAGTTCTTGGACTAGCGGGGGCTACAATGAGCAGTTCTTC
13	-	-	TRBJ2-3	TRBV5-1	CASSYKNTDTQYF	TGCGCCAGCAGCTATAAAAACACAGATACGCAGTATTTT
16	-	-	TRBJ2-1	TRBV18	CASSETGNSNQNEQFF	TGTGCCAGCTCGGAAACAGGGAATTCAAACCAAAATGAGCAGTTCTTC
17	-	-	TRBJ2-2	TRBV9	CASSVGSGDRYTGELFF	TGTGCCAGCAGCGTAGGGTCGGGGGATCGTTACACCGGGGAGCTGTTTTTT
17	TRBD1	many	TRBJ1-2	TRBV4-1	CASSQDRGTGGASGYTF	TGCGCCAGCAGCCAAGATCGAGGGACAGGGGGCGCTTCGGGCTACACCTTC
18	-	-	TRBJ2-7	TRBV4-3	CASSQVFPWGRPPYEQYF	TGCGCCAGCAGCCAAGTGTTTCCGTGGGGGCGACCTCCCTACGAGCAGTACTTC
12	-	-	TRBJ2-7	TRBV5-4	CASSSGTYEQYF	TGTGCCAGCAGCTCCGGGACTTACGAGCAGTACTTC
16	TRBD2	once	TRBJ2-5	TRBV4-1	CASSQQMGTSVWTQYF	TGCGCCAGCAGCCAGCAGATGGGGACTAGCGTTTGGACCCAGTACTTC
17	TRBD1	-	TRBJ1-5	TRBV19	CASSSRDRAYSNQPQHF	TGTGCCAGTAGTTCCCGGGACAGGGCTTATAGCAATCAGCCCCAGCATTTT
14	TRBD2	-	TRBJ2-1	TRBV4-1	CASSRLAGGREQFF	TGCGCCAGCAGCCGACTAGCGGGGGGGCGCGAGCAGTTCTTC
16	TRBD2	-	TRBJ2-1	TRBV6-1	CASSEDGTSPYNEQFF	TGTGCCAGCAGTGAAGACGGGACTAGCCCTTACAATGAGCAGTTCTTC
14	TRBD2	-	TRBJ2-1	TRBV19	CASGLAASYNEQFF	TGTGCCAGTGGGCTAGCGGCCTCCTACAATGAGCAGTTCTTC
16	-	once	TRBJ1-5	TRBV19	CASSVYKTASNQPQHF	TGTGCCAGTAGCGTATATAAGACAGCGAGCAATCAGCCCCAGCATTTT
11	-	-	TRBJ2-1	TRBV5-6	CASSSSPEQFF	TGTGCCAGCAGCTCTAGCCCTGAGCAGTTCTTC
12	-	-	TRBJ2-1	TRBV7-9	CASSSISRGQFF	TGTGCCAGCAGCTCTATTTCCCGCGGGCAGTTCTTC
15	-	-	TRBJ2-1	TRBV5-1	CASSLTGSSYNEQFF	TGCGCCAGCAGCCTGACTGGGAGCTCCTACAATGAGCAGTTCTTC